This note documents a single TCR beta chain sequence. This sample is drawn from a study of blood T cell repertoires in COVID-19. Study overall: Researchers got acute and convalescent COVID-19 samples from the United States, Italy and Spain.

Profiled with immunoSEQ multiplex PCR; TCRdb holds only in-frame clones, not every one. Of around 170,000 clones listed, roughly nine tenths are singletons. This CDR3 is 15 amino acids long. V gave up 3 bases and J gave up 7 bases; unmatched junction bases: 11. Germline CDR1 is MNHEY and CDR2 is SMNVEV (reference sequence). The sequenced sample consisted of peripheral blood. V and J are TRBV27 and TRBJ1-1, with TRBD1 matching over 7 bases. This TCR was recovered from a man aged 60 to 69 with acute or convalescent COVID-19. CDR3: CASSLGPDRAGEAFF. The CDR3 DNA follows: TGTGCCAGCAGTTTGGGCCCCGACAGGGCAGGTGAAGCTTTCTTT.